This T cell receptor beta chain originates from a study of beta chain features in type 1 diabetes. Overall study findings and caveats: The naive, central memory and Treg TCRB repertoires of patients appeared to be more similar to one another than those of healthy donors. Insertion counts at VDJ junctions were lower in type 1 diabetes patients, who also showed more deletions there. Any role of HLA type in TCRB rearrangement remained unresolved here.

In regard to this clone: The target antigen is unknown.

Expressed TCRB transcripts were sequenced because the isolated RNA had all been reverse transcribed beforehand. Sequencing used immunoSEQ multiplex PCR; TCRdb keeps in-frame clones, though not all of them. Here the sample spans hundreds of thousands of clones, approximately 30% being singletons. This CDR3 is 14 amino acids long. V gave up 0 bases and J gave up 3 bases, with 6 bases separating them. From germline, CDR1 is SGHTA and CDR2 FQGTGA. This chain joins TRBV7-3 and TRBJ2-1, with no clear D. This receptor was identified in a man aged 18 to 35 in good health. The sample consisted of naive CD4+ T cells from blood. Here the CDR3 reads CASSLTRSYNEQFF. The CDR3 coding sequence is TGTGCCAGCAGCTTAACCAGGAGCTACAATGAGCAGTTCTTC.